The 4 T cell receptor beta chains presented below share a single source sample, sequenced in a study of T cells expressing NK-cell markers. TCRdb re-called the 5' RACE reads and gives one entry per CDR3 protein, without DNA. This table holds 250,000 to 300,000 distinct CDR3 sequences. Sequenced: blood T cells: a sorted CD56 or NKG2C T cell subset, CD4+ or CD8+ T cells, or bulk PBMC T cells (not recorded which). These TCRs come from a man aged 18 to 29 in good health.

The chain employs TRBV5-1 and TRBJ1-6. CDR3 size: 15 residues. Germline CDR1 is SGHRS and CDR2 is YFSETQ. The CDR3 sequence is CASNPEGHYNSPLHF.

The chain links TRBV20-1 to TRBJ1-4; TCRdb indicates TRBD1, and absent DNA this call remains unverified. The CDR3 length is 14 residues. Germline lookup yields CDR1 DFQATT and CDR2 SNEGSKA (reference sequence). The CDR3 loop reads CSARRQGTNEKLFF.

The CDR3 is CATGGGRNTEAFF. This rearrangement joins TRBV6-6 to TRBJ1-1. CDR3 size: 13 residues. The germline V gene encodes CDR1 MNHNY and CDR2 SVGAGI (reference sequence).

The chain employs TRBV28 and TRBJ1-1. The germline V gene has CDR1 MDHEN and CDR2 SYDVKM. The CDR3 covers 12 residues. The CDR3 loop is CASRLYSTEAFF.